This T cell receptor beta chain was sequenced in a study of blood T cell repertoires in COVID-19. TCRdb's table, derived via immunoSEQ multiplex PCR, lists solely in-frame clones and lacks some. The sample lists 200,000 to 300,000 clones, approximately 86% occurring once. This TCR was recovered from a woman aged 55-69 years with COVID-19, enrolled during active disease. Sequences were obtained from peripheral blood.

CDR3 DNA: TGTGCCACCAGTGATTCCCCTAGCTACAATGAGCAGTTCTTC. Amino acids: CATSDSPSYNEQFF. V gene TRBV24-1 combines with J gene TRBJ2-1, with no clear D. Germline CDR1 and CDR2: KGHDR and SFDVKD. V shed 2 bases and J shed 3 bases, with 7 bases lying between them. The CDR3 is made up of 14 amino acids.